What follows are 25 T cell receptor beta chains derived from one specimen sequenced in a study of blood T cell repertoires in COVID-19. Produced via immunoSEQ multiplex PCR; TCRdb's table is partial and in-frame only. This repertoire shows roughly 100,000 clones, 75% to 90% found once; its top ten account for about 19%. Sequencing was performed on peripheral blood. The source is a woman of 80 years or more with acute or convalescent COVID-19.

This clone was picked up one time. The chain recombines TRBV7-9 with TRBJ1-2; no definite D call. V shed 3 bases and J shed 4 bases, with 12 bases lying between them. This CDR3 spans 14 amino acids. Germline V gene sequence: CDR1 SEHNR, CDR2 FQNEAQ (reference sequence). CDR3 nucleotides: TGTGCCAGCAGCTTTACGGGAGCTGCCTATGGCTACACCTTC. As protein: CASSFTGAAYGYTF.

This clone was counted between two and nine times. The gene calls are TRBV7-9 and TRBJ1-4; a weak D match, TRBD1 (5 bases). The germline V gene has CDR1 SEHNR and CDR2 FQNEAQ (reference sequence). V lost 0 bases and J lost 7, with 12 bases in between. The CDR3 extends over 15 amino acids. The CDR3 reads CASSLALTGGEKLFF. DNA for the CDR3: TGTGCCAGCAGCTTAGCGCTAACAGGCGGTGAAAAACTGTTTTTT.

This clone has more than one count but fewer than ten. The chain has TRBV7-9 and TRBJ2-5; 8 positions agree with TRBD1. CDR3 length equals 14 residues. V was clipped by 2 bases and J by 4 bases; unmatched bases: 3. Germline lookup yields CDR1 SEHNR and CDR2 FQNEAQ (reference sequence). CDR3 nucleotide sequence: TGTGCCAGCAGCTTACAGGGGGCGGGAGAGACCCAGTACTTC. This encodes CASSLQGAGETQYF.

V usage is TRBV19 and J usage is TRBJ1-4; D remains unclear. Per germline, CDR1 LNHDA and CDR2 SQIVND (reference sequence). The V end was cut by 2 bases, the J end by 3 bases, with 4 bases between. CDR3 length equals 13 residues. CDR3 amino acids: CASSITSNEKLFF. CDR3 sequence (DNA): TGTGCCAGTAGTATAACATCTAATGAAAAACTGTTTTTT.

The chain has TRBV10-2 and TRBJ1-2; 7 bases agree with TRBD1. Trimming took 8 bases from V and 2 from J; bases not matched to a gene: 2. Germline V gene lookup returns CDR1 WSHSY and CDR2 SAAADI. The CDR3 spans 12 residues. CDR3 sequence (DNA): TGCGCCAGCGCGACAGGGAACTATGGCTACACCTTC. Translating gives CASATGNYGYTF.

V is TRBV7-2 and J is TRBJ2-1; TRBD2 agrees at 11 bases. CDR3 length: 14 residues. Unmatched junction bases numbered 4, after V lost 3 bases and J lost 9 bases. CDR1 is SGHTA, CDR2 FQGNSA, per germline. The CDR3 sequence is CASSFSGGAVEQFF. In DNA, the CDR3 is TGTGCCAGCAGCTTTAGCGGGGGGGCGGTTGAGCAGTTCTTC.

This clone was seen just once. The V call is TRBV19, the J call TRBJ1-2; D unresolved. V was cut by 3 bases and J by 1 base, with 9 bases left in between. The germline V gene encodes CDR1 LNHDA and CDR2 SQIVND (reference sequence). This CDR3 has 14 residues. This CDR3 is CASSINIYNYGYTF. The CDR3 nucleotides read TGTGCCAGTAGTATCAACATTTATAACTATGGCTACACCTTC.

The rearrangement joins TRBV7-3 to TRBJ1-1; a weak D match, TRBD1 (6 bases). Germline V gene data show CDR1 as SGHTA and CDR2 as FQGTGA. V was trimmed by 2 bases and J by 4 bases, leaving 11 bases between them. This CDR3 is built from 14 residues. The CDR3 DNA reads as TGTGCCAGCAGCTTATTGGGGGCGGGCACTGAAGCTTTCTTT. It yields the protein CASSLLGAGTEAFF.

This clone was seen a handful of times. This rearrangement joins TRBV3-1 (or the pseudogene TRBV3-2) to TRBJ1-1; D is uncertain. The CDR3 is 14 amino acids. Germline assignment: CDR1 LGHDT and CDR2 YNNKEL (reference sequence). V was clipped by 4 bases and J by 0 bases, with 9 bases between them. The CDR3 DNA reads TGTGCCAGCAGCCTCGGAGGGATGAACACTGAAGCTTTCTTT. The encoded protein is CASSLGGMNTEAFF.

This chain uses TRBV10-3 with TRBJ1-1; TRBD1 matches at 11 bases. The V gene's germline CDR1 is ENHRY and CDR2 SYGVKD. V lost 9 bases, J lost 3 bases, and 6 bases stayed unmatched. CDR3 length: 14 residues. CDR3 coding DNA: TGTGCCATTTCTTGGGGACAGGGGGACACTGAAGCTTTCTTT. This encodes CAISWGQGDTEAFF.

The rearrangement joins TRBV29-1 to TRBJ2-7; D not certain. Trimming removed 2 bases at V and 3 bases at J, with 8 bases between. The CDR3 runs to 12 residues. Germline CDR1 SQVTM, CDR2 ANQGSEA. For the CDR3, the DNA is TGCAGCGTTGAACAGGCCGACTACGAGCAGTACTTC. Amino acid sequence: CSVEQADYEQYF.

The V gene is TRBV19, the J gene TRBJ1-3; D might be TRBD1 (6 bases). The ends were cut back, 6 bases at V and 8 bases at J, with 14 bases in the middle. CDR1 is LNHDA, CDR2 SQIVND, per germline (reference sequence). The CDR3 loop spans 13 amino acids. The CDR3 DNA sequence: TGTGCCAGTAGGCCAGGACAGCGTGACACCATATATTTT. This codes for CASRPGQRDTIYF.

V usage is TRBV2 and J usage is TRBJ2-7; D is possibly TRBD1 (6 bases). This CDR3 contains 14 residues. Trimming removed 7 bases from V and 4 bases from J, with 17 bases in between. Germline values: CDR1 SNHLY, CDR2 FYNNEI. The CDR3 nucleotides read TGTGCCAGCACCACCGGACAGATTTATTACGAGCAGTACTTC. It encodes CASTTGQIYYEQYF.

This clone turned up a few times. The chain uses TRBV2 and TRBJ2-7, with 9 bases that match TRBD1. This CDR3 is 13 amino acids long. With 5 bases clipped from V and 7 bases from J, the junction kept 6 bases outside the gene matches. Germline CDR1 SNHLY, CDR2 FYNNEI. As DNA, the CDR3 is TGTGCCAGCAGTTGGGACAGGGAGCGAGAGCAGTACTTC. Its translation: CASSWDREREQYF.

Notes on this clone: The sample holds other DNA sequences that translate to the same CDR3. The chain carries TRBV6-5 and TRBJ1-1, with TRBD1 matching 7 bases. Germline trimming cut 5 bases from V and 5 bases from J; bases unmatched to any gene: 8. The CDR3 length is 14 residues. The germline V gene encodes CDR1 MNHEY and CDR2 SVGAGI. CDR3 in amino acids: CASSRRQGGTEAFF. The CDR3 DNA is TGTGCCAGCAGTAGAAGACAGGGAGGAACTGAAGCTTTCTTT.

This chain uses TRBV11-2 with TRBJ2-5, with no clear D. From germline, CDR1 is SGHAT and CDR2 FQNNGV. The CDR3 length is 11 residues. The V end was cut by 4 bases, the J end by 4 bases, with 4 bases between. CDR3 region: CASSSLETQYF. CDR3 nucleotide sequence: TGTGCCAGCAGCTCACTAGAGACCCAGTACTTC.

This clone has just a few counts. The V call is TRBV9, the J call TRBJ2-1; tentative D call: TRBD1 (6 bases). Trimming removed 3 bases at V and 2 bases at J, with 12 bases between. The CDR3 has 15 residues. Per the germline V gene, CDR1 is SGDLS and CDR2 is YYNGEE. The CDR3 protein is CASSGGPSPYNEQFF. Here the CDR3 DNA reads TGTGCCAGCAGCGGGGGGCCTTCCCCCTACAATGAGCAGTTCTTC.

The chain employs TRBV18 and TRBJ1-6, with a possible D match to TRBD1 (6 bases). The germline V gene has CDR1 KGHSH and CDR2 LQKENI. The CDR3 spans 13 residues. The V and J ends lost 2 bases and 11 bases respectively, with 10 bases between them. For the CDR3, the DNA is TGTGCCAGCTCACCAGACAGGAATACACCCCTCCACTTT. It specifies CASSPDRNTPLHF. The complete variable domain, with remaining parts taken from reference TRBV18 and TRBJ1-6, reads NAGVMQNPRHLVRRRGQEARLRCSPMKGHSHVYWYRQLPEEGLKFMVYLQKENIIDESGMPKERFSAEFPKEGPSILRIQQVVRGDSAAYFCASSPDRNTPLHFGNGTRLTVT.

The chain uses TRBV10-2 and TRBJ2-2; TRBD2 matches at 14 bases. J gave up 5 bases and V 6 bases, and 5 bases lay outside the gene matches. This CDR3 has 16 residues. CDR1 is WSHSY and CDR2 is SAAADI in the germline V gene. This CDR3 is CASRTSGGAGTGELFF. DNA for the CDR3: TGCGCCAGCAGGACTAGCGGGGGGGCTGGTACCGGGGAGCTGTTTTTT.

The V and J genes are TRBV6-5 and TRBJ1-2, with D possibly matching TRBD1 (6 bases). The CDR3 contains 16 residues. Germline V lookup: CDR1 MNHEY, CDR2 SVGAGI. The V gene lost 0 bases and the J gene lost 6 bases, with 17 bases spanning the gap. The CDR3 here is CASSYSIGRGGDGYTF. In DNA, the CDR3 is TGTGCCAGCAGTTACTCCATCGGAAGGGGGGGTGATGGCTACACCTTC.

V gene TRBV6-1 combines with J gene TRBJ2-7; D possibly corresponds to TRBD2 (5 bases). V was clipped by 2 bases and J by 5 bases, with 10 bases between them. Looked up from germline, CDR1 is MNHNS and CDR2 is SASEGT. The CDR3 totals 13 residues. The DNA of the CDR3 is TGTGCCAGCAGTGAAAGACTAATCGACGAGCAGTACTTC. It encodes CASSERLIDEQYF.

The V gene is TRBV5-6, the J gene TRBJ1-3; D is ambiguous. The CDR3 runs 12 residues. CDR1 SGHDT and CDR2 YYEEEE come from the germline V gene. The DNA of the CDR3 is TGTGCAAGTGGACTCTCTGGAAACACCATATATTTT. Its translation is CASGLSGNTIYF.

Written as DNA, the CDR3 is TGTGCCAGTAGTTCCTACAGTGGGGCCAACGTCCTGACTTTC. Amino acid sequence: CASSSYSGANVLTF. The rearrangement uses TRBV19 and TRBJ2-6; D gene unclear. Germline-derived CDR1 and CDR2 are LNHDA and SQIVND (reference sequence). The CDR3 length is 14 residues. V dropped 5 bases and J dropped 3 bases, with 8 bases sitting between them.

This clone has a handful of counts. The V gene is TRBV7-9, the J gene TRBJ2-7; 7 bases are a match to TRBD2. This CDR3 is built from 14 residues. Germline V gives CDR1 SEHNR, CDR2 FQNEAQ (reference sequence). V was clipped by 2 bases and J by 2 bases; unmatched bases: 3. The CDR3 spells CASSLSGTTYEQYF. DNA for the CDR3: TGTGCCAGCAGCTTATCCGGGACTACCTACGAGCAGTACTTC.

This clone was seen a handful of times. V usage is TRBV5-1 and J usage is TRBJ1-1, with D hard to call. Trimming removed 2 bases at V and 0 bases at J, with 5 bases between. Looked up from germline, CDR1 is SGHRS and CDR2 is YFSETQ. CDR3 length: 13 amino acids. DNA for the CDR3: TGCGCCAGCAGCTTTTCCTTGAACACTGAAGCTTTCTTT. Translation gives CASSFSLNTEAFF.